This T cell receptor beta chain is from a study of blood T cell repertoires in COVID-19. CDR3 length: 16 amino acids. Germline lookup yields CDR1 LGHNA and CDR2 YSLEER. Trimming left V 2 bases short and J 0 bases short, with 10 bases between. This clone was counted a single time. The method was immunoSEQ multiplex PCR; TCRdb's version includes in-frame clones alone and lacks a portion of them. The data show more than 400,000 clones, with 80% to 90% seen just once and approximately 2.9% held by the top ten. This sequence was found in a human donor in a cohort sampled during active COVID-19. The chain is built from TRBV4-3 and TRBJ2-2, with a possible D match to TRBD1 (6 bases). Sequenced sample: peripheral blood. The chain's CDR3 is CASSQPQGTNTGELFF. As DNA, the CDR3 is TGCGCCAGCAGCCAACCACAGGGAACGAACACCGGGGAGCTGTTTTTT.